This entry lists 26 T cell receptor beta chains sequenced from one sample in a study of blood T cells in healthy people across ages (dated by TCRdb to 2014 to 2015). The method was 5' RACE. Data came from an Illumina HiSeq 2500. The second PCR ran for about 6 to 11 cycles and used a J-beta primer mix along with a sample-barcoded 5' primer. In TCRdb, the public reads were trimmed at Q25 with fastp and aligned with MiXCR, with productive beta chains retained. Rows matching on CDR3 protein sequence are summarized as one entry with the most common DNA and genes. In this sample the table shows approximately 1.5 million distinct CDR3 sequences, approximately 32% of which occur a single time. Approximately 11% of the sample is held by the ten biggest clonotypes. The sequencing sample was made of blood. The source of these receptors is a woman aged 30 to 39 in good health.

This clonotype was picked up a small number of times. The J gene is TRBJ2-2, the V gene TRBV9; D is uncertain. CDR3 size: 13 residues. V was shortened by 2 bases and J by 5 bases, with 7 bases between the two germline ends. Germline V CDR1 and CDR2: SGDLS, YYNGEE. CDR3 nucleotides: TGTGCCAGCAGCGTCAGCCGGACCGGGGAGCTGTTTTTT. Amino acid sequence: CASSVSRTGELFF.

This clonotype was recorded many times. The rearrangement uses TRBV29-1 and TRBJ2-5; 9 nucleotides line up with TRBD1. The CDR3 extends over 15 amino acids. Germline CDR1 is SQVTM and CDR2 is ANQGSEA. The trim removed 7 bases at V and 4 bases at J, leaving 13 bases unmatched. The CDR3 spells CSGTGGQGGRETQYF. The CDR3 DNA sequence: TGCAGCGGGACCGGGGGACAGGGAGGTAGAGAGACCCAGTACTTC.

This clonotype was detected a few times. The V and J genes are TRBV20-1 and TRBJ2-1; no clear D. This CDR3 has 11 amino acids. Germline lookup yields CDR1 DFQATT and CDR2 SNEGSKA (reference sequence). With 5 bases removed from V and 10 bases from J, the gap between germline ends came to 12 bases. In DNA form, the CDR3 reads TGCAGTGCTCCCCCTAGGAACGAGCAGTTCTTC. It yields the protein CSAPPRNEQFF.

This chain connects TRBV6-2 or TRBV6-3 to TRBJ2-7; D is ambiguous. CDR3 size: 13 residues. Looked up from germline, CDR1 is MNHEY and CDR2 is SVGEGT. Trimming left V 5 bases short and J 2 bases short, with 10 bases between. The CDR3 DNA sequence: TGTGCCAGCAGTCCTATGGAAACCTACGAGCAGTACTTC. Its protein is CASSPMETYEQYF.

The chain couples TRBV6-2 or TRBV6-3 to TRBJ1-5; D is possibly TRBD1 (6 bases). This CDR3 is built from 14 residues. V dropped 6 bases and J dropped 6 bases, with 15 bases sitting between them. Germline CDR1 is MNHEY and CDR2 is SVGEGT. CDR3 DNA sequence: TGTGCCAGCAGGGCAACAGGGAATGGTCAGCCCCAGCATTTT. Translation gives CASRATGNGQPQHF.

The chain carries TRBV20-1 and TRBJ2-7; TRBD2 aligns across 10 bases. Germline loops: CDR1 DFQATT, CDR2 SNEGSKA (reference sequence). J was trimmed by 3 bases and V by 5 bases; bases with no gene match: 7. The CDR3 spans 14 residues. The chain's CDR3 is CSARKLAGNYEQYF. Written as DNA, the CDR3 is TGCAGTGCTCGTAAACTAGCGGGAAACTACGAGCAGTACTTC.

This clonotype was seen only a few times. V and J are TRBV9 and TRBJ2-1; the match to TRBD2 covers 12 bases. Germline V gives CDR1 SGDLS, CDR2 YYNGEE. V lost 1 base to trimming and J lost 2 bases; unmatched junction nucleotides: 4. The CDR3 consists of 17 residues. CDR3 coding DNA: TGTGCCAGCAGCGTATCTCCTAGCGGGAGGGCCTACAATGAGCAGTTCTTC. Amino acids: CASSVSPSGRAYNEQFF.

This clonotype appeared a single time. At one of its ends the junction is not consistent with the germline gene, which may arise from a read error. The rearrangement joins TRBV30 to TRBJ1-2; 10 nucleotides align to TRBD1. CDR1 and CDR2 from the germline V gene are GTSNPN and SVGIG (reference sequence). The CDR3 extends over 16 amino acids. The CDR3 DNA is TGTGCCTGGAGACCTCTGTCAACCGGGACAGGGGATGGCTGCACCTTC. Its protein is CAWRPLSTGTGDGCTF.

This clonotype was observed a single time. CDR3 sequence reads: CASSPPTSGRMYEQYF. The CDR3 coding sequence is TGTGCCAGCAGCCCCCCGACTAGCGGGAGAATGTACGAGCAGTACTTC. The chain uses TRBV27 and TRBJ2-5; the match to TRBD2 covers 12 bases. The J call is uncertain, as TRBJ2-7 better fits the DNA end. The CDR3 consists of 16 residues. CDR1 and CDR2 from the germline V gene are MNHEY and SMNVEV (reference sequence).

This clonotype has a count of ten or more. In DNA, the CDR3 is TGTGCCAGCAGCGTAGATCCGGGAGACGAGCAGTACTTC. Protein: CASSVDPGDEQYF. The chain couples TRBV9 to TRBJ2-7, with D maybe TRBD2 (6 bases). This CDR3 region has 13 residues. The V end was cut by 0 bases, the J end by 5 bases, with 9 bases between. Germline V gene lookup returns CDR1 SGDLS and CDR2 YYNGEE.

This clonotype has a handful of counts. The chain links TRBV6-1 to TRBJ2-7, with 11 positions matching TRBD1. With 6 bases clipped from V and 6 bases from J, the junction kept 10 bases outside the gene matches. This CDR3 has 15 amino acids. The germline V gene encodes CDR1 MNHNS and CDR2 SASEGT. The CDR3 DNA is TGTGCCAGCAGCTCGAAGGACAGGGGGCTCGGCGAGCAGTACTTC. This gives the protein CASSSKDRGLGEQYF.

The chain combines TRBV5-1 with TRBJ1-1; D is unclear. This CDR3 is 14 amino acids long. From germline, CDR1 is SGHRS and CDR2 YFSETQ. V lost 4 bases and J 10 bases, leaving 20 bases between the germline ends. The CDR3 sequence is CASSGGPSLVGAFF. The CDR3 bases are TGCGCCAGCAGCGGCGGGCCATCCTTAGTTGGAGCTTTCTTT.

This chain links TRBV28 with TRBJ1-2, with D possibly TRBD1 on 6 matching bases. Trimming removed 11 bases from V and 4 bases from J, with 17 bases in between. Germline CDR1 and CDR2: MDHEN and SYDVKM. The CDR3 consists of 13 residues. CDR3 sequence: CAGGGGLGYGYTF. In DNA, the CDR3 is TGTGCCGGCGGCGGGGGCCTTGGCTATGGCTACACCTTC.

Worth noting for this clonotype: Since a much larger clone is just one base distant, this may be a read error. The rearrangement links TRBV29-1 to TRBJ2-7; no definite D call. Germline lookup yields CDR1 SQVTM and CDR2 ANQGSEA. Trimming took 5 bases from V and 2 from J, leaving 10 bases between them. CDR3 size: 12 residues. This CDR3 is CSVSTVTYEQYF. The CDR3 region has the DNA TGCAGCGTTTCAACAGTCACCTACGAGCAGTACTTC.

The V gene is TRBV2, the J gene TRBJ2-7; no definite D call. Germline V gene data show CDR1 as SNHLY and CDR2 as FYNNEI. V shed 3 bases and J shed 2 bases, with 11 bases lying between them. The CDR3 is made up of 14 amino acids. The CDR3 DNA follows: TGTGCCAGCAGTGATGTAGGGCAGCCCTACGAGCAGTACTTC. It yields the protein CASSDVGQPYEQYF.

The rearrangement joins TRBV7-3 to TRBJ2-3; 7 positions match TRBD2. CDR3 length: 15 amino acids. The germline V gene encodes CDR1 SGHTA and CDR2 FQGTGA. The junction had 6 bases not matched to a gene; V was cut back by 4 bases and J by 2 bases. CDR3 coding DNA: TGTGCCAGCAGCTCCAGACTAGCCCTCACAGATACGCAGTATTTT. It codes for CASSSRLALTDTQYF. The full variable domain, with the rest looked up from reference TRBV7-3 and TRBJ2-3, is GAGVSQTPSNKVTEKGKYVELRCDPISGHTALYWYRQSLGQGPEFLIYFQGTGAADDSGLPNDRFFAVRPEGSVSTLKIQRTERGDSAVYLCASSSRLALTDTQYFGPGTRLTVL.

V usage is TRBV6-1 and J usage is TRBJ2-5; the D call may be TRBD1 or TRBD2 (5 bases each). V was shortened by 2 bases and J by 12 bases, with 10 bases between the two germline ends. CDR1 is MNHNS and CDR2 is SASEGT in the germline V gene. This CDR3 is 11 amino acids long. As DNA, the CDR3 is TGTGCCAGCAGTGAATTGGGGGAAGAGTACTTC. It codes for CASSELGEEYF.

J is TRBJ1-2 and V is TRBV29-1; a weak D match, TRBD1 (5 bases). The CDR3 length is 11 residues. V was trimmed by 8 bases and J by 8 bases, leaving 15 bases between them. Looked up from germline, CDR1 is SQVTM and CDR2 is ANQGSEA. CDR3 in amino acids: CSSEGPRGYTF. The DNA for the CDR3 is TGCAGCTCCGAGGGGCCAAGGGGCTACACCTTC.

In this sample, this clonotype turned up many times. This chain links TRBV29-1 with TRBJ1-2; possibly TRBD1 for D (5 bases). Germline lookup yields CDR1 SQVTM and CDR2 ANQGSEA. The V gene lost 4 bases and the J gene lost 4 bases, with 13 bases spanning the gap. The CDR3 runs 13 residues. The DNA of the CDR3 is TGCAGCGTTGGCCAGGGAGCTCTCTATGGCTACACCTTC. It codes for CSVGQGALYGYTF.

This clonotype showed up just a few times. V gene TRBV20-1 combines with J gene TRBJ1-2; 7 nucleotides agree with TRBD1. Germline V gene sequence: CDR1 DFQATT, CDR2 SNEGSKA (reference sequence). The CDR3 loop spans 15 amino acids. V was clipped by 6 bases and J by 1 base; unmatched bases: 11. As DNA, the CDR3 is TGCAGTGCCCGAGGGGGGAGGGGGCTTAACTATGGCTACACCTTC. It codes for CSARGGRGLNYGYTF.

The CDR3 here is CASSSSGTGRYNEQFF. In nucleotides, the CDR3 is TGTGCCAGCAGTTCCTCTGGGACAGGGAGGTACAATGAGCAGTTCTTC. This chain uses TRBV27 with TRBJ2-1; 9 bases agree with TRBD1. Germline loops: CDR1 MNHEY, CDR2 SMNVEV (reference sequence). Trimming removed 4 bases from V and 4 bases from J; junction bases left unmatched: 8. The CDR3 covers 16 residues.

This clonotype was found a few times. V and J are TRBV6-5 and TRBJ2-7; possibly TRBD2 for D (6 bases). This CDR3 has 14 residues. Trimming left V 2 bases short and J 0 bases short, with 8 bases between. From germline, CDR1 is MNHEY and CDR2 SVGAGI. The CDR3 protein is CASSYREYSYEQYF. The DNA of the CDR3 is TGTGCCAGCAGTTACCGGGAGTACTCCTACGAGCAGTACTTC.

The V call is TRBV6-2 or TRBV6-3, the J call TRBJ1-4; 7 positions match TRBD1. V shed 0 bases and J 8 bases; nucleotides not matched to a gene: 6. Germline V gene sequence: CDR1 MNHEY, CDR2 SVGEGT. The CDR3 runs to 15 residues. This CDR3 reads CASSYSTGTAEKLFF. The CDR3 nucleotides are TGTGCCAGCAGTTACTCGACCGGGACAGCGGAAAAACTGTTTTTT.

The chain carries TRBV11-2 and TRBJ1-1; 8 bases fit TRBD1. The length of the CDR3 is 16 residues. Germline-derived CDR1 and CDR2 are SGHAT and FQNNGV. J gave up 0 bases and V 4 bases, and 7 bases lay outside the gene matches. CDR3 DNA: TGTGCCAGCAGCTACTCCGGGACAGGCCTGAACACTGAAGCTTTCTTT. It encodes CASSYSGTGLNTEAFF.

This clonotype was found many times. This chain joins TRBV29-1 and TRBJ2-1; D gene ambiguous. The V and J ends lost 5 bases and 5 bases respectively, with 16 bases between them. The CDR3 is 14 residues long. The germline CDR1 and CDR2 sequences are SQVTM and ANQGSEA. In nucleotides, the CDR3 is TGCAGCGTTCTGTTGGCTCACCAAAACAATGAGCAGTTCTTC. This translates into CSVLLAHQNNEQFF.

In this sample, this clonotype turned up once. This chain links TRBV27 with TRBJ2-1; D call uncertain. CDR3 size: 14 residues. Germline CDR1 is MNHEY and CDR2 is SMNVEV (reference sequence). V lost 5 bases and J lost 4, with 12 bases in between. This chain's CDR3 is CASSSLGRYNEQFF. CDR3 nucleotides: TGTGCCAGCAGTAGCCTAGGACGGTACAATGAGCAGTTCTTC.